The clone carrying this T cell receptor (beta chain) was seen at least ten times. Its matching antigen is unknown. These data originate in a study of post-analysis software for immune sequencing data. The TCR beta cDNA libraries carried unique molecular identifiers. When about 0.85 to 11 million T cells were used, they gave about 490,000 cDNA molecules. MiXCR, applied by TCRdb to the PCR reads, yields one record per CDR3 protein. In the table there are just over 250,000 distinct CDR3 sequences, approximately 34% of which are singletons. Germline V lookup: CDR1 LGHNA, CDR2 YNFKEQ. Trimming removed 0 bases at V and 7 bases at J, with 12 bases between. This CDR3 region has 15 residues. Study-level results: Controls had significantly higher normalized Chao1 diversity than multiple sclerosis patients. Relative to controls, patients had 4 or 5 TRBV segments at higher frequency, with TRBV5-6, TRBV5-1 and TRBV20-1 among these. F-measure co-clustering was strong for batch-matched samples.

The chain has TRBV4-2 and TRBJ1-4, with D possibly TRBD1 on 6 matching bases. Input material: blood. This clonotype originated in a girl aged 10 to 17 with multiple sclerosis. The CDR3: CASSQEARGSEKLFF. The CDR3 DNA follows: TGTGCCAGCAGCCAAGAGGCCAGGGGAAGTGAAAAACTGTTTTTT.